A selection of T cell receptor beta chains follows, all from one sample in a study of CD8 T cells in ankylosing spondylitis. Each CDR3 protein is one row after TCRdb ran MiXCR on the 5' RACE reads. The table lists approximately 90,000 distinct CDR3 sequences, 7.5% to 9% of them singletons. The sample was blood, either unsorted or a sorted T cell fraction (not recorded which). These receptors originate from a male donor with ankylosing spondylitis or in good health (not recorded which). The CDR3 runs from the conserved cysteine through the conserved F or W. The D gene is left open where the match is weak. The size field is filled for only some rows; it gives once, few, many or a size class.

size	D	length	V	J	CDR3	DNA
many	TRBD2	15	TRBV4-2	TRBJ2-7	CASSQGTSDLYEQYF	TGTGCCAGCAGCCAAGGGACTAGCGACCTCTACGAGCAGTACTTC
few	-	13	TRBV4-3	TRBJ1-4	CASSQGTWEKLFF	TGCGCCAGCAGCCAAGGGACCTGGGAAAAACTGTTTTTT
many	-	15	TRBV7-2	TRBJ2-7	CASSSLSPYSYEQYF	TGTGCCAGCAGCTCCCTCAGCCCATACTCCTACGAGCAGTACTTC
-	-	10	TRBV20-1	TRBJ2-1	CSANEGWQFF	TGCAGTGCTAATGAGGGGTGGCAGTTCTTC
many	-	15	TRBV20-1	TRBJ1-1	CSARDPQSTLAAAFF	TGCAGTGCTAGAGATCCCCAGAGCACCCTGGCGGCCGCTTTCTTT
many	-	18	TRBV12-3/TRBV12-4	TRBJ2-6	CASSSGPLITSGANVLTF	TGTGCCAGCAGTTCAGGGCCTTTGATTACCTCTGGGGCCAACGTCCTGACTTTC
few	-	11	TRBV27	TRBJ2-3	CASYGADTQYF	TGTGCCAGTTACGGAGCAGATACGCAGTATTTT
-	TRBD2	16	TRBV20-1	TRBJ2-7	CSASSWSFSGNGEQYF	TGCAGTGCTAGTTCCTGGTCGTTTAGCGGGAATGGAGAGCAGTACTTC
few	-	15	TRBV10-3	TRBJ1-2	CAISERQTAAYGYTF	TGTGCCATCAGTGAACGGCAGACAGCTGCCTATGGCTACACCTTC
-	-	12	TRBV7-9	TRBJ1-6	CASSLNNSPLHF	TGTGCCAGCAGCTTAAATAATTCACCCCTCCACTTT
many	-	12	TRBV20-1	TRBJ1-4	CSARQGREKLFF	TGCAGTGCTAGACAAGGGAGAGAAAAACTGTTTTTT
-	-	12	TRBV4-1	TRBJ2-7	CASSAPSYEQYF	TGCGCCAGCAGCGCGCCTTCCTACGAGCAGTACTTC
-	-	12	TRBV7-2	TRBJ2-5	CASSLPMETQYF	TGTGCCAGCAGCTTACCGATGGAGACCCAGTACTTC
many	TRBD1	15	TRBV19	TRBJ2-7	CASSFSGQGSYEQYF	TGTGCCAGTAGTTTCTCCGGACAGGGGTCCTACGAGCAGTACTTC
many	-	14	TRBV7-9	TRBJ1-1	CASSENYGGTEAFF	TGTGCCAGCAGCGAAAATTATGGGGGCACTGAAGCTTTCTTT
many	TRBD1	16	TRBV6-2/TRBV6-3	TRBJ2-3	CASGSSGTGLSDTQYF	TGTGCCAGCGGATCTTCCGGGACAGGTTTGTCAGATACGCAGTATTTT
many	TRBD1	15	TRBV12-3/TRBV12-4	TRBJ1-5	CASSRGTGVGQPQHF	TGTGCCAGCAGTAGAGGGACAGGGGTAGGACAGCCCCAGCATTTT
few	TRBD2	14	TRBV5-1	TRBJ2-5	CASLAGPLEGSQYF	TGCGCCTCCCTAGCGGGACCACTTGAGGGGTCCCAGTACTTC
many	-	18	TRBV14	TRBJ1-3	CASSQDGLGGSRTGTIYF	TGTGCCAGCAGCCAAGACGGTCTGGGGGGTTCCCGGACGGGCACCATATATTTT
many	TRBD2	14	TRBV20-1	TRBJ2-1	CSAPSGGVTNEQFF	TGCAGTGCTCCTAGCGGGGGTGTAACCAATGAGCAGTTCTTC
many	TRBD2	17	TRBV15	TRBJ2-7	CATSPGVAGASSYEQYF	TGTGCCACCAGCCCGGGGGTAGCGGGAGCGAGCTCCTACGAGCAGTACTTC
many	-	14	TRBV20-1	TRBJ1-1	CSATRGTGHTEAFF	TGCAGTGCTACCAGAGGTACAGGACATACTGAAGCTTTCTTT
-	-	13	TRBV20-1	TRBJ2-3	CSGRHAYTDTQYF	TGCAGTGGGAGACACGCGTACACAGATACGCAGTATTTT
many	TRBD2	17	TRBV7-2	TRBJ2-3	CASSLSGAGGGGDTQYF	TGTGCCAGCAGCTTAAGTGGGGCGGGAGGAGGTGGAGATACGCAGTATTTT
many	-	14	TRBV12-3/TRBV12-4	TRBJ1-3	CASNTGISGNTIYF	TGTGCCAGCAATACAGGGATCTCTGGAAACACCATATATTTT
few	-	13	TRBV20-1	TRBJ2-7	CSAARDSVYEQYF	TGCAGTGCTGCTAGGGACTCGGTCTACGAGCAGTACTTC
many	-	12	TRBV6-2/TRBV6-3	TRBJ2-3	CASGPGSDTQYF	TGTGCCAGCGGGCCAGGGTCAGATACGCAGTATTTT
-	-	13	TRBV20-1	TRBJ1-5	CSASPGSNQPQHF	TGCAGTGCTAGTCCAGGGAGCAATCAGCCCCAGCATTTT
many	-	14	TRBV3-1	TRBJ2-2	CASSQWRDGGELFF	TGTGCCAGCAGCCAGTGGAGGGACGGCGGGGAGCTGTTTTTT
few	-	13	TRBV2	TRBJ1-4	CASSGRPNEKLFF	TGTGCCAGCTCGGGACGACCTAATGAAAAACTGTTTTTT
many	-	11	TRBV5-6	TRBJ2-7	CASSFKYEQYF	TGTGCCAGCAGCTTCAAATACGAGCAGTACTTC
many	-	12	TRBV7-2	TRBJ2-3	CASSFVRDTQYF	TGTGCCAGCAGCTTTGTCAGAGATACGCAGTATTTT
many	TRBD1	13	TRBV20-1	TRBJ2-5	CSAMSRGRETQYF	TGCAGTGCAATGAGTAGGGGGCGTGAGACCCAGTACTTC
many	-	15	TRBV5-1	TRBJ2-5	CASRGEGYQQETQYF	TGCGCCAGCAGAGGAGAAGGGTACCAACAAGAGACCCAGTACTTC
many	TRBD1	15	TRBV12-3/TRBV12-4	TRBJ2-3	CASSFRQGSTDTQYF	TGTGCCAGCAGTTTCCGACAGGGGAGCACAGATACGCAGTATTTT
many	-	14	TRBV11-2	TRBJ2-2	CASNLDRVTGELFF	TGTGCCAGCAACCTCGACAGAGTCACCGGGGAGCTGTTTTTT
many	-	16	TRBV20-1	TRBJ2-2	CSAYDGARANTGELFF	TGCAGTGCTTACGATGGGGCTCGAGCGAACACCGGGGAGCTGTTTTTT
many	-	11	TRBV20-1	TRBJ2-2	CSVAFTGELFF	TGCAGTGTTGCCTTCACCGGGGAGCTGTTTTTT
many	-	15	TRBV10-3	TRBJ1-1	CAISDPAGTNTEAFF	TGTGCCATCAGTGACCCGGCGGGGACTAACACTGAAGCTTTCTTT
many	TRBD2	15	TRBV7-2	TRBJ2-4	CASSSSGPGRDIQYF	TGTGCCAGCAGCTCTAGCGGGCCGGGGAGGGACATTCAGTACTTC
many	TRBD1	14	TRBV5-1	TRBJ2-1	CASSFQGAHNEQFF	TGCGCCAGCAGCTTCCAGGGGGCGCACAATGAGCAGTTCTTC
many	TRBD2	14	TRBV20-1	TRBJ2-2	CSASGLANTGELFF	TGCAGTGCTAGCGGACTAGCTAACACCGGGGAGCTGTTTTTT
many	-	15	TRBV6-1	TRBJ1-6	CFSTARPIDNSPLHF	TGTTTTAGTACCGCCAGACCCATAGATAATTCACCCCTCCACTTT
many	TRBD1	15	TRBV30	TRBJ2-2	CAWSPKDRGNGELFF	TGTGCCTGGAGCCCCAAGGACAGGGGGAACGGGGAGCTGTTTTTT
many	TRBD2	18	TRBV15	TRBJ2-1	CATSSLDLPLAGGNEQFF	TGTGCCACCAGCAGCCTAGACTTACCACTAGCGGGAGGAAATGAGCAGTTCTTC
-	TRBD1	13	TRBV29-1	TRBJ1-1	CSGEGTGTLEAFF	TGCAGCGGGGAGGGGACAGGGACCCTTGAAGCTTTCTTT
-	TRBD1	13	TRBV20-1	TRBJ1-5	CSAVQGAGQPQHF	TGCAGTGCTGTACAGGGGGCGGGTCAGCCCCAGCATTTT
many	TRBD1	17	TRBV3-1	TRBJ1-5	CASSQDGTGAPNQPQHF	TGTGCCAGCAGCCAAGACGGCACAGGGGCCCCCAATCAGCCCCAGCATTTT
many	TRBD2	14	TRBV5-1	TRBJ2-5	CASSLERGQETQYF	TGCGCCAGCAGCTTGGAGCGGGGCCAAGAGACCCAGTACTTC
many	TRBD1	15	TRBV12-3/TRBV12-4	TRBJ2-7	CASSFLGQVLYEQYF	TGTGCCAGCAGTTTCTTGGGACAGGTACTCTACGAGCAGTACTTC
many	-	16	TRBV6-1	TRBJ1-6	CASSLTQGGEESPLHF	TGTGCCAGCAGCCTCACTCAGGGAGGCGAGGAATCACCCCTCCACTTT
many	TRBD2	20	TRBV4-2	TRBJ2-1	CASSTPSAGSGRGNYNEQFF	TGTGCCAGCAGTACCCCCTCGGCAGGCAGCGGGAGAGGCAACTACAATGAGCAGTTCTTC
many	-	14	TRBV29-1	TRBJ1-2	CSVDRDIDNYGYTF	TGCAGCGTTGACCGGGACATTGATAACTATGGCTACACCTTC
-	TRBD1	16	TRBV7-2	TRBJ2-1	CASSFRGTGSYNEQFF	TGTGCCAGCAGCTTCCGTGGGACAGGATCCTACAATGAGCAGTTCTTC
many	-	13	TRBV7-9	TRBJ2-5	CASDRSPGETQYF	TGTGCCAGCGACAGGTCTCCGGGGGAGACCCAGTACTTC
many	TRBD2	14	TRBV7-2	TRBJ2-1	CASSLDGGGDEQFF	TGTGCCAGCAGCTTAGACGGGGGGGGCGATGAGCAGTTCTTC